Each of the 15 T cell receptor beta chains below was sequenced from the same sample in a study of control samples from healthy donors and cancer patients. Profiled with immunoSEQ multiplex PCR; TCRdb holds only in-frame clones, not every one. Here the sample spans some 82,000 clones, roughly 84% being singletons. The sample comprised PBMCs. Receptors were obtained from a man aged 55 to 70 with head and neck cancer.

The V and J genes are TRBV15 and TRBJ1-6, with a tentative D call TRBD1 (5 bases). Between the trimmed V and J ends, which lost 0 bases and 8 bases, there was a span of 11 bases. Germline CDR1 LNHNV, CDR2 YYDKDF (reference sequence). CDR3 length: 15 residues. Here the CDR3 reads CATSREVRADSPLHF. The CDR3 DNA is TGTGCCACCAGCAGAGAGGTCAGGGCGGATTCACCCCTCCACTTT.

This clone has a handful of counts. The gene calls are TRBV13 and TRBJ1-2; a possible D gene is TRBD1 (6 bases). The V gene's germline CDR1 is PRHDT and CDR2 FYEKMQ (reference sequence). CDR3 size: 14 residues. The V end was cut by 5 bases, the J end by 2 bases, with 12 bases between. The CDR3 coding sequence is TGTGCCAGCAGCCTAATTCAGGGGAACTATGGCTACACCTTC. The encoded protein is CASSLIQGNYGYTF.

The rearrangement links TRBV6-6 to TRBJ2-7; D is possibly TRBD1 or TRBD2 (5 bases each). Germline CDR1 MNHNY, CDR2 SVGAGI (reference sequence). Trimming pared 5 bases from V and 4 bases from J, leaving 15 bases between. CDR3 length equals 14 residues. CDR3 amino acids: CASSRGEGIYEQYF. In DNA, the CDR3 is TGTGCCAGCAGTCGCGGAGAGGGGATTTACGAGCAGTACTTC.

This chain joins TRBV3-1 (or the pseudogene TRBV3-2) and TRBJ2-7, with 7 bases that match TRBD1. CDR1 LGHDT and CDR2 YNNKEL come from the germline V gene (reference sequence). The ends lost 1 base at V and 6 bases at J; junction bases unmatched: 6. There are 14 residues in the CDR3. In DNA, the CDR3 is TGTGCCAGCAGCCAAGTGACAGGGCCTCTCGAGCAGTACTTC. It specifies CASSQVTGPLEQYF.

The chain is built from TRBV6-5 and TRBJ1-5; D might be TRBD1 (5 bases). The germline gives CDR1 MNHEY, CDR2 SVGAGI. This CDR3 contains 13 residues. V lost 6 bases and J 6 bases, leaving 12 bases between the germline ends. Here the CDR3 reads CASRAGRSQPQHF. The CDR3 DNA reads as TGTGCCAGCAGAGCAGGGAGAAGTCAGCCCCAGCATTTT.

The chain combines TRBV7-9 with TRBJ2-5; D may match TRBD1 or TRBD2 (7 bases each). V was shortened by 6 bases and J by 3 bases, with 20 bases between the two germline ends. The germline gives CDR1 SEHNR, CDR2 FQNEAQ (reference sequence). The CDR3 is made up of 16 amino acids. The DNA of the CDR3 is TGTGCCAGCAGGGAGGGGGCGTTGGGACTAAAAGAGACCCAGTACTTC. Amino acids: CASREGALGLKETQYF.

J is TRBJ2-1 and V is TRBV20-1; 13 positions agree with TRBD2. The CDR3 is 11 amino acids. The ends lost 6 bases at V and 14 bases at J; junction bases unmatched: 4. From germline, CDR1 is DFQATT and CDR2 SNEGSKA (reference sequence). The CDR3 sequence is CSAQGLAGEFF. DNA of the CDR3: TGCAGTGCCCAAGGACTAGCGGGAGAGTTCTTC.

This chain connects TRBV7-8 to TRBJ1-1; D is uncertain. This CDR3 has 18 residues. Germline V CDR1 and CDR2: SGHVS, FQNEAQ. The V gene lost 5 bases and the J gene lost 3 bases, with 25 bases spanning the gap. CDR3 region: CASSPRWGARKPYTEAFF. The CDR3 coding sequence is TGTGCCAGCAGCCCCCGGTGGGGTGCAAGGAAGCCCTACACTGAAGCTTTCTTT.

The CDR3 loop reads CATSMDRASREQYF. The CDR3 DNA reads as TGTGCCACCAGCATGGACAGGGCTTCTCGCGAGCAGTACTTC. This rearrangement joins TRBV15 to TRBJ2-7, with 8 bases lining up with TRBD1. The CDR3 runs to 14 residues. V lost 4 bases to trimming and J lost 6 bases; unmatched junction nucleotides: 8. Germline CDR1 is LNHNV and CDR2 is YYDKDF (reference sequence).

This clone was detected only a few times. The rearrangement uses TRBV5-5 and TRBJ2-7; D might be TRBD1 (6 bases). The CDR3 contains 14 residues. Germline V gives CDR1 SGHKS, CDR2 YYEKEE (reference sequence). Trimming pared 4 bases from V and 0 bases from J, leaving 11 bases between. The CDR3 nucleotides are TGTGCCAGCAGCCTTACAGGGAACTCCTACGAGCAGTACTTC. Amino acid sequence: CASSLTGNSYEQYF.

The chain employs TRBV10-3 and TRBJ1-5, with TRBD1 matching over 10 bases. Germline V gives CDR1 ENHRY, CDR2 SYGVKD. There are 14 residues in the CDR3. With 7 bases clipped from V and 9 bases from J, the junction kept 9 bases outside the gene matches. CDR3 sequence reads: CAIKGQGDERPQHF. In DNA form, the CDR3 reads TGTGCCATCAAAGGACAGGGGGACGAGCGGCCCCAGCATTTT.

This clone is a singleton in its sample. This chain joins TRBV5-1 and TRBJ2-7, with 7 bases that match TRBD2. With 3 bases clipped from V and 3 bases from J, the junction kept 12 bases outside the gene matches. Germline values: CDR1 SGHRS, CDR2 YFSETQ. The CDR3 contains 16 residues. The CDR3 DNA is TGCGCCAGCAGCTCAAGCCCGGCGGGGGTCCGCTACGAGCAGTACTTC. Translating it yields CASSSSPAGVRYEQYF.

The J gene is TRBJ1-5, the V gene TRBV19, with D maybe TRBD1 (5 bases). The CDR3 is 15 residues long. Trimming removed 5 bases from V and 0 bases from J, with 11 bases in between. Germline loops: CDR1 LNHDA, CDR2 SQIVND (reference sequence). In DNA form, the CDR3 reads TGTGCCAGTAGTTACAGGAGCGATAGCAATCAGCCCCAGCATTTT. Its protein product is CASSYRSDSNQPQHF. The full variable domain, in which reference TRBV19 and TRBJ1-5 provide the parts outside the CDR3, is DGGITQSPKYLFRKEGQNVTLSCEQNLNHDAMYWYRQDPGQGLRLIYYSQIVNDFQKGDIAEGYSVSREKKESFPLTVTSAQKNPTAFYLCASSYRSDSNQPQHFGDGTRLSIL.

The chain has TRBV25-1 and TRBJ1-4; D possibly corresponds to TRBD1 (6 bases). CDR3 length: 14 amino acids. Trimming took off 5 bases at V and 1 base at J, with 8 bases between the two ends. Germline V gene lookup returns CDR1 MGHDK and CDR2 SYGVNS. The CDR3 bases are TGTGCCAGCAGTATAGGGGGAACTAATGAAAAACTGTTTTTT. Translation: CASSIGGTNEKLFF.

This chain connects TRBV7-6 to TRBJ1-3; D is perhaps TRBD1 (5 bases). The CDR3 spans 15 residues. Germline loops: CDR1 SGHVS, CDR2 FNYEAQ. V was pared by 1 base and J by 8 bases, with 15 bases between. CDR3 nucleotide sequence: TGTGCCAGCAGCTTAGGGCCAGGGCTACAATACACCATATATTTT. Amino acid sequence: CASSLGPGLQYTIYF.